This entry lists 24 T cell receptor beta chains sequenced from one sample in a study of blood T cells in healthy people across ages. Then a second PCR, running about 7 to 11 cycles, was carried out with a sample-barcoded 5' primer and a J-beta primer mix. TCRdb used MiXCR to reprocess the 5' RACE reads, holding one entry per CDR3 protein. The repertoire consists of about 670,000 distinct CDR3 sequences, with 40% to 45% occurring once and the leading ten covering around 32%. Sequencing was performed on blood. The receptors were sampled from a man older than 75 in good health.

The chain recombines TRBV4-3 with TRBJ2-1; 10 bases line up with TRBD1. Germline trimming cut 0 bases from V and 7 bases from J; bases unmatched to any gene: 6. Germline values: CDR1 LGHNA, CDR2 YSLEER. The CDR3 covers 16 residues. The CDR3 sequence is CASSQEPGTGVNEQFF. The CDR3 nucleotides read TGCGCCAGCAGCCAAGAACCCGGGACAGGGGTGAATGAGCAGTTCTTC.

This clonotype was observed at least ten times. The CDR3 DNA is TGTGCCAGCAGTCATTCAGCAGCGGGAGGTTACGAGCAGTACTTC. This codes for CASSHSAAGGYEQYF. The chain is built from TRBV7-2 and TRBJ2-7; 9 nucleotides agree with TRBD2. This CDR3 has 15 amino acids. The ends lost 6 bases at V and 4 bases at J; junction bases unmatched: 10. Germline V gene data show CDR1 as SGHTA and CDR2 as FQGNSA. The full variable domain, in which reference TRBV7-2 and TRBJ2-7 provide the parts outside the CDR3, is GAGVSQSPSNKVTEKGKDVELRCDPISGHTALYWYRQSLGQGLEFLIYFQGNSAPDKSGLPSDRFSAERTGGSVSTLTIQRTQQEDSAVYLCASSHSAAGGYEQYFGPGTRLTVT.

This clonotype occurred once. This chain links TRBV4-1 with TRBJ2-2; weak D call: TRBD2 (6 bases). Germline V gives CDR1 MGHRA, CDR2 YSYEKL. The CDR3 has 15 residues. Trimming pared 4 bases from V and 1 base from J, leaving 10 bases between. The CDR3 reads CASSRGTVNTGELFF. The CDR3 DNA follows: TGCGCCAGCAGCCGCGGGACGGTGAACACCGGGGAGCTGTTTTTT.

This clonotype was counted only a few times. This rearrangement joins TRBV6-2 or TRBV6-3 to TRBJ2-3; D is undetermined. In germline, CDR1 is MNHEY, CDR2 SVGEGT. Between the trimmed V and J ends, which lost 7 bases and 0 bases, there was a span of 14 bases. CDR3 size: 15 residues. The chain's CDR3 is CASTLTQPSTDTQYF. DNA of the CDR3: TGTGCCAGCACCCTTACTCAACCTAGCACAGATACGCAGTATTTT.

This chain joins TRBV28 and TRBJ1-2; 9 bases are shared with TRBD1. V lost 4 bases to trimming and J lost 8 bases; unmatched junction nucleotides: 2. CDR3 length equals 12 residues. In germline, CDR1 is MDHEN, CDR2 SYDVKM. This CDR3 reads CASSSGTGGYTF. In nucleotides, the CDR3 is TGTGCCAGCAGTTCCGGGACAGGGGGCTACACCTTC.

A remark on this clonotype: A much larger clonotype is one base distant, so this may be a read error. The conserved phenylalanine or tryptophan is not found at the CDR3 terminus, so this likely reflects a read error. The CDR3 is CASSLAGTSSETQYL. In DNA, the CDR3 is TGTGCCAGCAGTTTAGCGGGGACTAGTTCAGAGACCCAGTACTTG. This chain joins TRBV12-3 or TRBV12-4 and TRBJ2-5; 8 bases match TRBD2. Trimming cost V 0 bases and J 4 bases; bases outside gene matches: 4. CDR3 length: 15 amino acids.

Details on this clonotype: This may arise from a read error, as a much more abundant clone is one base away. The chain has TRBV4-1 and TRBJ2-7; no definite D call. V gave up 7 bases and J gave up 2 bases, with 12 bases separating them. The CDR3 totals 13 residues. Germline-derived CDR1 and CDR2 are MGHRA and YSYEKL. CDR3 nucleotide sequence: TGCGCCAGCAAGCGAGACGGAACCTACGAGCAGTACTTC. This sequence encodes CASKRDGTYEQYF.

The chain carries TRBV6-2 or TRBV6-3 and TRBJ1-1; D ambiguous. This CDR3 has 16 amino acids. Trimming took 2 bases from V and 1 from J, leaving 14 bases between them. Germline V gives CDR1 MNHEY, CDR2 SVGEGT. The CDR3 nucleotides read TGTGCCAGCAGTTACGATCGGGCCGGAAGGAACACTGAAGCTTTCTTT. This translates into CASSYDRAGRNTEAFF.

This clonotype has ten or more counts. CDR3: CSVRDGTGELFF. In DNA form, the CDR3 reads TGCAGCGTTAGGGACGGAACCGGGGAGCTGTTTTTT. The chain combines TRBV29-1 with TRBJ2-2; TRBD1 or TRBD2 may be the D gene (5 bases each). The CDR3 has 12 residues. Per the germline V gene, CDR1 is SQVTM and CDR2 is ANQGSEA. With 5 bases removed from V and 5 bases from J, the gap between germline ends came to 9 bases.

The rearrangement links TRBV7-9 to TRBJ1-6, with D uncertain. Trimming removed 5 bases from V and 9 bases from J, with 11 bases in between. Germline V CDR1 and CDR2: SEHNR, FQNEAQ (reference sequence). This CDR3 contains 13 residues. CDR3: CASSIKEGSPLHF. CDR3 nucleotides: TGTGCCAGCAGCATCAAGGAGGGTTCACCCCTCCACTTT. Complete variable domain (other parts from reference TRBV7-9 and TRBJ1-6): DTGVSQNPRHKITKRGQNVTFRCDPISEHNRLYWYRQTLGQGPEFLTYFQNEAQLEKSRLLSDRFSAERPKGSFSTLEIQRTEQGDSAMYLCASSIKEGSPLHFGNGTRLTVT.

The chain is built from TRBV7-6 and TRBJ2-3; a possible D gene is TRBD2 (6 bases). The germline CDR1 and CDR2 sequences are SGHVS and FNYEAQ. V lost 2 bases, J lost 1 base, and 13 bases lay in between. This CDR3 has 16 residues. The CDR3 spells CASSLSGGYGTDTQYF. CDR3 DNA: TGTGCCAGCAGCTTATCCGGGGGATATGGCACAGATACGCAGTATTTT.

This clonotype was observed once. A read error is possible here, since a much larger clone lies one base away. CDR3 in DNA: TGCGCCAGCAGCGTGGTAGCCGGGAACACTGAAGCTTTCTTT. Protein: CASSVVAGNTEAFF. The gene calls are TRBV5-1 and TRBJ1-1; the D is unclear. The germline V gene has CDR1 SGHRS and CDR2 YFSETQ. This CDR3 is 14 amino acids long. Trimming shortened V by 4 bases and J by 1 base, and 11 bases separated the two germline ends.

The V gene is TRBV7-2, the J gene TRBJ2-1, with 8 bases that match TRBD2. The CDR3 is made up of 15 amino acids. Losses at the gene ends were 7 bases for V and 5 bases for J; bases not matched to a gene: 10. CDR1 is SGHTA and CDR2 is FQGNSA in the germline V gene. The CDR3 nucleotides are TGTGCCAGCATCCCGGGAGGGAGCCGTAACAATGAGCAGTTCTTC. Translated: CASIPGGSRNNEQFF. Full variable domain (outside the CDR3, taken from reference TRBV7-2 and TRBJ2-1): GAGVSQSPSNKVTEKGKDVELRCDPISGHTALYWYRQSLGQGLEFLIYFQGNSAPDKSGLPSDRFSAERTGGSVSTLTIQRTQQEDSAVYLCASIPGGSRNNEQFFGPGTRLTVL.

This chain connects TRBV15 to TRBJ2-4, with 7 bases aligning to TRBD2. V lost 3 bases, J lost 0 bases, and 5 bases stayed unmatched. The CDR3 sequence is 16 residues long. Germline V gives CDR1 LNHNV, CDR2 YYDKDF (reference sequence). CDR3 DNA: TGTGCCACCAGCAGGGCGGGGGATTTAGCCAAAAACATTCAGTACTTC. Translated: CATSRAGDLAKNIQYF.

This clonotype has just a few counts. The genes are TRBV24-1 and TRBJ1-2; 9 nucleotides line up with TRBD1. The germline CDR1 and CDR2 sequences are KGHDR and SFDVKD. This CDR3 comprises 14 residues. Trimming at V came to 5 bases and at J to 4 bases, leaving 4 bases not matched to a gene. CDR3 sequence (DNA): TGTGCCACCAGTGGAGGACAGGGGAGCTATGGCTACACCTTC. The encoded protein is CATSGGQGSYGYTF.

This chain joins TRBV10-3 and TRBJ2-4; no firm D call. The DNA end favors TRBJ2-7, so the J call may be wrong. This CDR3 is 14 amino acids long. Germline V gene sequence: CDR1 ENHRY, CDR2 SYGVKD. The CDR3 region has the DNA TGTGCCATCAGTGAGTCGTACGAGTCGGCCGAGCAGTACTTC. Its protein is CAISESYESAEQYF.

This chain links TRBV29-1 with TRBJ2-1; 8 positions match TRBD2. The end of the DNA aligns better with TRBJ2-7, so the J call may be wrong. The germline V gene encodes CDR1 SQVTM and CDR2 ANQGSEA. The CDR3 length is 16 residues. The CDR3 coding sequence is TGCAGCGGTGTTAGCGGGACCCCTAGCTCCTACAATGAGCAGTACTTC. It encodes CSGVSGTPSSYNEQYF.

This clonotype was detected a few times. The V and J genes are TRBV20-1 and TRBJ1-2, with unresolved D. V was cut by 7 bases and J by 8 bases, with 5 bases left in between. Germline-derived CDR1 and CDR2 are DFQATT and SNEGSKA (reference sequence). The CDR3 length is 8 residues. The DNA for the CDR3 is TGCAGTGTGGGAGGCTACACCTTC. This sequence encodes CSVGGYTF.

The gene calls are TRBV3-1 and TRBJ1-1; D is perhaps TRBD1 (5 bases). CDR3 length equals 14 residues. Germline V gives CDR1 LGHDT, CDR2 YNNKEL (reference sequence). The ends were cut back, 3 bases at V and 0 bases at J, with 8 bases in the middle. CDR3 region: CASSHEGLNTEAFF. The CDR3, as DNA: TGTGCCAGCAGCCATGAGGGGCTGAACACTGAAGCTTTCTTT.

This chain joins TRBV28 and TRBJ2-5, with D perhaps assigned TRBD1 or TRBD2 (5 bases each). Germline CDR1 and CDR2: MDHEN and SYDVKM. CDR3 length: 15 amino acids. V was pared by 5 bases and J by 6 bases, with 19 bases between. CDR3 loop: CASSLGGAPGKTQYF. The CDR3 DNA reads TGTGCCAGCAGTCTTGGGGGTGCCCCAGGGAAGACCCAGTACTTC.

This clonotype was seen more than once but under ten times. The V gene is TRBV4-2, the J gene TRBJ2-3; TRBD2 agrees at 12 bases. Trimming cost V 1 base and J 5 bases; bases outside gene matches: 16. Germline V gives CDR1 LGHNA, CDR2 YNFKEQ. The CDR3 has 20 amino acids. In DNA, the CDR3 is TGTGCCAGCAGCCAAGCCTACCATCGGGCTAGCGGGAGGGCTGAAGATACGCAGTATTTT. This encodes CASSQAYHRASGRAEDTQYF.

The V gene is TRBV7-2, the J gene TRBJ2-5; perhaps TRBD2 as D (6 bases). V lost 6 bases and J lost 7, with 12 bases in between. Germline V gene data show CDR1 as SGHTA and CDR2 as FQGNSA. The CDR3 spans 12 residues. The CDR3 here is CASSQEGMTQYF. The CDR3 DNA reads TGTGCCAGCAGTCAGGAGGGGATGACCCAGTACTTC.

This clonotype was seen once. The rearrangement links TRBV27 to TRBJ2-4; 7 bases align to TRBD2. With the DNA end fitting TRBJ2-7 better, the J assignment may be wrong. This CDR3 is built from 14 residues. Germline CDR1 MNHEY, CDR2 SMNVEV (reference sequence). The CDR3 DNA is TGTGCCAGCACTCGGGGGGAAGGAGCCTACGAGCAGTACTTC. Amino acids: CASTRGEGAYEQYF.

This clonotype was detected a few times. The junction differs from germline at one of its ends, possibly a read error. DNA of the CDR3: TGCGCCAGCAGCTCCGCGTTGCCCGGGGCCGACGTCCTGACTTTC. It is translated as CASSSALPGADVLTF. V and J are TRBV5-1 and TRBJ2-6, with D perhaps matching TRBD1 or TRBD2 (5 bases each). Germline V CDR1 and CDR2: SGHRS, YFSETQ. This CDR3 has 15 residues.